This T cell receptor beta chain was captured in a study of blood T cell repertoires in COVID-19. The wider study: The United States, Italy and Spain were the sources of the acute and convalescent COVID-19 samples.

Original data processing: By means of reference gene primer amplification, nucleated cell counts were estimated. Here immunoSEQ multiplex PCR was the method, and the copy in TCRdb shows in-frame clones only, minus some. The DNA gave D and trimming, while V, J and clone size come from that table. The table records about 130,000 clones, 86% of them present only once. CDR3 size: 14 residues. The V and J ends lost 6 bases and 6 bases, in that order; junction bases with no gene match: 7. Germline V gene sequence: CDR1 MNHEY, CDR2 SVGAGI. V and J are TRBV6-5 and TRBJ1-2; 10 nucleotides agree with TRBD1. The receptor was derived from a man in his fifties or sixties who had recovered from COVID-19. The sequenced sample was PBMCs or T cells enriched from blood (not recorded which). The CDR3 spells CASRKTGGSDGYTF. For the CDR3, the DNA is TGTGCCAGCAGGAAGACAGGGGGCTCAGATGGCTACACCTTC.